Listed here is a single TCR beta chain. Its antigen is undetermined. These data are taken from a study of cytomegalovirus exposure and HLA in healthy donors. Study in general: Prior work identified around 120 million unique TCR beta sequences in around 170 million T cells.

Everyone who donated was a healthy bone marrow donor. Primers: 60 Vbeta forward and 13 Jbeta reverse. Assay used: immunoSEQ multiplex PCR; TCRdb lists only in-frame clones, some missing. Altogether 100,000 to 150,000 clones are present, 77% being singletons, with the ten largest covering approximately 3.7%. V was clipped by 8 bases and J by 6 bases; unmatched bases: 11. CDR1 PRHDT and CDR2 FYEKMQ come from the germline V gene (reference sequence). This CDR3 is built from 14 residues. Study results and caveats: 87-base-pair reads could not separate some V segments, including TRBV6-2 and TRBV6-3.

Sequencing was performed on PBMCs. The chain uses TRBV13 and TRBJ2-7; 9 nucleotides line up with TRBD2. The receptor's source is a human donor in good health. This CDR3 is CASLSASGKGEQYF. In DNA, the CDR3 is TGTGCCAGCCTCTCCGCTAGCGGGAAAGGCGAGCAGTACTTC.